The clone carrying this T cell receptor beta chain was counted between two and nine times. Antigen unknown. This sample is part of a study of T-cell memory formation after mild COVID-19. Looking at the study overall: TCR clusters largely stayed donor specific. The study's findings and limits: Clones that contracted clustered mainly in CM and EM if CD4+ and in EMRA if CD8+.

The CDR3 spans 15 residues. The junction had 7 bases not matched to a gene; V was cut back by 6 bases and J by 2 bases. Germline V CDR1 and CDR2: MNHEY, SVGEGT. TCRdb re-analysed the 5' RACE reads in MiXCR, keeping a single row per CDR3 protein. The data contain 400,000 or so distinct CDR3 sequences, around 21% of them singletons. The sequenced material came from PBMCs or a T cell subset sorted from them (not recorded which). This chain joins TRBV6-2 or TRBV6-3 and TRBJ2-7; 10 bases map to TRBD2. The sequence came from an adult woman who had mild COVID-19 (a few samples of this study predate the infection). Cell type and time point are not known. The CDR3 nucleotides are TGTGCCAGCAGGCCTCTAGCGGGGGCAACCTACGAGCAGTACTTC. Translated, it gives CASRPLAGATYEQYF.